This TCR beta chain was documented in a study of glioma-infiltrating T cells. TCR alpha and beta CDR3 regions were amplified from RNA using iRepertoire nested multiplex PCR. TCRdb re-called the multiplex PCR reads through MiXCR, storing one row per CDR3 protein. The data show about 410,000 distinct CDR3 sequences, with around 38% seen just once and approximately 12% held by the top ten. In its sample, this clonotype was seen once. This clone may be a read error of a much larger clone one base away. This CDR3 has 14 residues. CDR1 and CDR2 (germline): SEHNR, FQNEAQ (reference sequence). V was cut by 8 bases and J by 0 bases, with 10 bases left in between.

The receptor comes from a human donor with low-grade glioma or glioblastoma, undergoing nonglioma brain surgery, or in good health (not recorded which). V gene TRBV7-9 combines with J gene TRBJ2-2; D is ambiguous. The material sequenced was glioma tissue, nonneoplastic brain tissue, or PBMCs (not recorded which). CDR3 protein: CASVERTNTGELFF. The CDR3 DNA follows: TGTGCCAGCGTAGAGAGGACGAACACCGGGGAGCTGTTTTTT.